These 30 T cell receptor beta chains share one sample of origin, sequenced in a study of cytomegalovirus exposure and HLA in healthy donors (dated by TCRdb to the late 2010s). The library was obtained by the immunoSEQ multiplex PCR assay. A mixture of 60 forward primers for TCR Vbeta segments and 13 reverse primers for TCR Jbeta segments was used in the multiplex PCR. TCRdb retrieved this table from immuneACCESS and kept in-frame rearrangements only. Not all clones are present; in checked studies, unresolved V genes account for under half, and no reason is known for the remainder. This sample has 35,000 to 45,000 clones in its table, and around 50% of those were observed once. The ten most abundant clones make up around 10% of the sample. Sequenced sample: PBMCs. The receptor source for this set is a human donor in good health.

This clone was seen only a few times. The chain combines TRBV6-1 with TRBJ2-3; a weak D match, TRBD2 (6 bases). CDR3 length: 13 residues. Deletions cut 6 bases from V and 1 base from J, with 8 bases between. Germline V CDR1 and CDR2: MNHNS, SASEGT. In DNA, the CDR3 is TGTGCCAGCAGGAAGCGGGGCACAGATACGCAGTATTTT. Its protein product is CASRKRGTDTQYF.

The rearrangement uses TRBV5-1 and TRBJ1-1; 8 bases are a match to TRBD1. CDR1 is SGHRS, CDR2 YFSETQ, per germline. Trimming took 6 bases from V and 9 from J; bases not matched to a gene: 16. The CDR3 contains 15 residues. The CDR3 here is CASKTGGQAVGKAFF. The CDR3 region has the DNA TGCGCCAGCAAAACAGGGGGGCAAGCCGTGGGAAAAGCTTTCTTT. The whole variable domain, filled in from reference TRBV5-1 and TRBJ1-1, reads KAGVTQTPRYLIKTRGQQVTLSCSPISGHRSVSWYQQTPGQGLQFLFEYFSETQRNKGNFPGRFSGRQFSNSRSEMNVSTLELGDSALYLCASKTGGQAVGKAFFGQGTRLTVV.

The V and J genes are TRBV25-1 and TRBJ1-2; 7 bases align to TRBD1. The V gene's germline CDR1 is MGHDK and CDR2 SYGVNS. The CDR3 runs 15 residues. V trimming: 5 bases; J trimming: 3 bases; junction bases outside the gene matches: 9. CDR3 sequence: CASSPGGSTDYGYTF. The DNA for the CDR3 is TGTGCCAGCAGTCCAGGGGGGAGTACCGACTATGGCTACACCTTC.

Written as DNA, the CDR3 is TGTGCCAGCAGCCTACAGGGTTCCAGCTATGGCTACACCTTC. Translated: CASSLQGSSYGYTF. V and J are TRBV7-8 and TRBJ1-2, with D maybe TRBD1 (6 bases). This CDR3 has 14 residues. V was pared by 5 bases and J by 4 bases, with 14 bases between. From germline, CDR1 is SGHVS and CDR2 FQNEAQ.

The chain carries TRBV30 and TRBJ2-5; tentatively, D is TRBD1 (6 bases). Germline CDR1 and CDR2: GTSNPN and SVGIG (reference sequence). This CDR3 is 14 amino acids long. Between the trimmed V and J ends, which lost 0 bases and 4 bases, there was a span of 12 bases. The CDR3 spells CAWSVFTGRETQYF. As DNA, the CDR3 is TGTGCCTGGAGTGTTTTTACAGGGAGAGAGACCCAGTACTTC.

This clone was observed a handful of times. V gene TRBV4-3 combines with J gene TRBJ1-2; D perhaps matches TRBD1 (6 bases). Trimming took off 1 base at V and 0 bases at J, with 18 bases between the two ends. CDR3 size: 18 residues. Per the germline V gene, CDR1 is LGHNA and CDR2 is YSLEER. CDR3 region: CASSQAQSSGTTNYGYTF. The CDR3 nucleotides are TGCGCCAGCAGCCAAGCCCAATCCTCCGGGACAACTAACTATGGCTACACCTTC.

This chain uses TRBV29-1 with TRBJ2-7; D gene ambiguous. Trimming took 3 bases from V and 0 from J, leaving 12 bases between them. CDR1 is SQVTM, CDR2 ANQGSEA, per germline. The CDR3 extends over 14 amino acids. CDR3 residues: CSVDRGSSSYEQYF. CDR3 coding DNA: TGCAGCGTTGATCGCGGAAGTAGCTCCTACGAGCAGTACTTC.

The rearrangement links TRBV11-2 to TRBJ1-4; possibly TRBD1 for D (6 bases). The germline V gene has CDR1 SGHAT and CDR2 FQNNGV. The CDR3 has 12 amino acids. V lost 5 bases and J lost 8, with 9 bases in between. The CDR3 DNA reads TGTGCCAGCAGCCGAGGGACAGAAAAACTGTTTTTT. Protein product: CASSRGTEKLFF. The variable domain in full, with the rest retrieved from reference TRBV11-2 and TRBJ1-4, is EAGVAQSPRYKIIEKRQSVAFWCNPISGHATLYWYQQILGQGPKLLIQFQNNGVVDDSQLPKDRFSAERLKGVDSTLKIQPAKLEDSAVYLCASSRGTEKLFFGSGTQLSVL.

This clone was recorded only once. The V and J genes are TRBV4-3 and TRBJ1-5; 9 nucleotides agree with TRBD1. This CDR3 has 15 amino acids. Germline CDR1 is LGHNA and CDR2 is YSLEER. V was pared by 3 bases and J by 6 bases, with 6 bases of the junction left unmatched. CDR3 DNA sequence: TGCGCCAGCAGCCATAGTAGACAGGGGGGTCAGCCCCAGCATTTT. Translating it yields CASSHSRQGGQPQHF.

The rearrangement uses TRBV7-2 and TRBJ2-1, with 7 bases that match TRBD1. V lost 6 bases and J lost 15; bases outside the gene matches: 14. The germline V gene encodes CDR1 SGHTA and CDR2 FQGNSA. The CDR3 length is 13 residues. The CDR3 DNA sequence: TGTGCCAGCAGGTGGACAGGTCTTTCGTCCGCGTTCTTC. It codes for CASRWTGLSSAFF.

The chain employs TRBV30 and TRBJ1-2; weak D call: TRBD1 (6 bases). The CDR3 covers 15 residues. V was pared by 0 bases and J by 6 bases, with 17 bases between. In germline, CDR1 is GTSNPN, CDR2 SVGIG (reference sequence). DNA of the CDR3: TGTGCCTGGAGTGTGGGAGGGGGGAGGTCGGATGGCTACACCTTC. This encodes CAWSVGGGRSDGYTF.

This clone turned up a few times. This chain connects TRBV7-9 to TRBJ1-3; no firm D call. Trimming took 5 bases from V and 0 from J, leaving 14 bases between them. Germline V gene lookup returns CDR1 SEHNR and CDR2 FQNEAQ (reference sequence). This CDR3 region has 16 residues. CDR3 sequence: CASSPARQSSGNTIYF. The CDR3 coding sequence is TGTGCCAGCAGCCCGGCCAGACAAAGCTCTGGAAACACCATATATTTT.

This clone was observed a handful of times. The V gene is TRBV4-2, the J gene TRBJ2-7, with a weak D call TRBD2 (6 bases). The germline V gene has CDR1 LGHNA and CDR2 YNFKEQ. There are 15 residues in the CDR3. The V and J ends lost 1 base and 3 bases respectively, with 13 bases between them. The CDR3 region has the DNA TGTGCCAGCAGCCAAGGCAGGGACGGGGGCTACGAGCAGTACTTC. Amino acids: CASSQGRDGGYEQYF.

This clone appeared once. The chain couples TRBV19 to TRBJ1-4; D unresolved. V was clipped by 3 bases and J by 6 bases, with 5 bases between them. The CDR3 is 12 amino acids. Germline V lookup: CDR1 LNHDA, CDR2 SQIVND (reference sequence). CDR3 amino acids: CASSIIHEKLFF. The CDR3 nucleotides are TGTGCCAGTAGTATCATTCATGAAAAACTGTTTTTT.

This clone was seen more than once but under ten times. The rearrangement joins TRBV23-1 to TRBJ1-5; TRBD1 agrees at 7 bases. TRBV23-1 is flagged as an ORF with uncertain function. V dropped 0 bases and J dropped 9; count of bases not matched to a gene: 2. The CDR3 is made up of 13 amino acids. DNA for the CDR3: TGCGCCAGCAGTCAATCAAGGGGGCGGCCCCAGCATTTT. Translated, it gives CASSQSRGRPQHF.

The CDR3 protein is CASSLGRGGADTQYF. CDR3 nucleotides: TGTGCCAGCTCACTGGGCCGAGGGGGCGCGGATACGCAGTATTTT. The J gene is TRBJ2-3, the V gene TRBV18; the match to TRBD1 covers 7 bases. V was clipped by 4 bases and J by 6 bases; unmatched bases: 10. This CDR3 has 15 residues. The germline CDR1 and CDR2 sequences are KGHSH and LQKENI.

This clone was detected only a few times. This chain connects TRBV6-1 to TRBJ2-1; D uncertain. Germline CDR1 MNHNS, CDR2 SASEGT. V lost 3 bases and J 5 bases, leaving 11 bases between the germline ends. The CDR3 sequence is 14 residues long. For the CDR3, the DNA is TGTGCCAGCAGTGAGGCTAGTCTTAACAATGAGCAGTTCTTC. Its protein product is CASSEASLNNEQFF.

The chain uses TRBV11-3 and TRBJ1-1, with 8 bases matching TRBD1. Germline V gene lookup returns CDR1 SGHNT and CDR2 YENEEA. The J segment lost 3 bases and the V segment lost 5 bases, leaving 2 bases of the junction unmatched. The length of the CDR3 is 13 residues. The CDR3 reads CASSTGGYTEAFF. The CDR3 DNA reads TGTGCCAGCAGCACAGGGGGGTACACTGAAGCTTTCTTT.

This chain's CDR3 is CASSYRGQGYGEKLFF. The CDR3 coding sequence is TGTGCCAGCAGTTACAGGGGACAGGGTTATGGAGAAAAACTGTTTTTT. This chain joins TRBV6-5 and TRBJ1-4; 9 bases are a match to TRBD1. Germline V lookup: CDR1 MNHEY, CDR2 SVGAGI. The CDR3 consists of 16 residues. V lost 2 bases to trimming and J lost 8 bases; unmatched junction nucleotides: 9.

This clone was seen more than once but under ten times. The chain has TRBV9 and TRBJ2-2, with TRBD1 matching 8 bases. The length of the CDR3 is 17 residues. The V and J ends lost 0 bases and 4 bases, in that order; junction bases with no gene match: 8. CDR1 is SGDLS and CDR2 is YYNGEE in the germline V gene. CDR3 sequence (DNA): TGTGCCAGCAGCGTAGCTATAGGACAGGGTGCCACCGGGGAGCTGTTTTTT. Translation gives CASSVAIGQGATGELFF.

This chain links TRBV27 with TRBJ2-1; possibly TRBD2 for D (6 bases). Germline lookup yields CDR1 MNHEY and CDR2 SMNVEV (reference sequence). The V end lost 5 bases, the J end lost 5 bases, and 19 bases lay between the germline ends. The CDR3 is made up of 16 amino acids. The CDR3 sequence: CASSPPTGGSHNEQFF. Here the CDR3 DNA reads TGTGCCAGCAGTCCCCCTACCGGAGGGTCCCACAATGAGCAGTTCTTC.

A few counts support this clone. The V and J genes are TRBV18 and TRBJ1-1, with D possibly being TRBD1 (5 bases). In germline, CDR1 is KGHSH, CDR2 LQKENI. This CDR3 contains 13 residues. Trimming took off 5 bases at V and 1 base at J, with 8 bases between the two ends. The CDR3 reads CASSATANTEAFF. CDR3 sequence (DNA): TGTGCCAGCTCAGCGACAGCGAACACTGAAGCTTTCTTT.

This sequence joins TRBV18 and TRBJ2-7, with D possibly being TRBD2 (5 bases). Trimming took 2 bases from V and 7 from J, leaving 15 bases between them. The CDR3 totals 14 residues. Germline CDR1 is KGHSH and CDR2 is LQKENI. The CDR3 DNA sequence: TGTGCCAGCTCACCAGCAGGACTCACGGGGGAGCAGTACTTC. This codes for CASSPAGLTGEQYF. Complete variable domain (other parts from reference TRBV18 and TRBJ2-7): NAGVMQNPRHLVRRRGQEARLRCSPMKGHSHVYWYRQLPEEGLKFMVYLQKENIIDESGMPKERFSAEFPKEGPSILRIQQVVRGDSAAYFCASSPAGLTGEQYFGPGTRLTVT.

The chain combines TRBV7-6 with TRBJ2-7, with a weak D call TRBD2 (5 bases). The CDR3 covers 13 residues. V lost 5 bases to trimming and J lost 3 bases, with 11 bases between them. The V gene's germline CDR1 is SGHVS and CDR2 FNYEAQ. The CDR3: CASSLSLDYEQYF. The CDR3 nucleotides read TGTGCCAGCAGCCTCTCACTAGACTACGAGCAGTACTTC. Filled out from reference TRBV7-6 and TRBJ2-7, the complete variable domain reads GAGVSQSPRYKVTKRGQDVALRCDPISGHVSLYWYRQALGQGPEFLTYFNYEAQQDKSGLPNDRFSAERPEGSISTLTIQRTEQRDSAMYRCASSLSLDYEQYFGPGTRLTVT.

This clone was counted a few times. The chain combines TRBV10-3 with TRBJ1-5, with TRBD1 as a possible D gene (6 bases). Trimming cost V 4 bases and J 2 bases, with 9 bases left between them. The CDR3 consists of 14 residues. The germline CDR1 and CDR2 sequences are ENHRY and SYGVKD. The DNA for the CDR3 is TGTGCCATCAGTGCCTCAGGGGGCAATCAGCCCCAGCATTTT. Its protein product is CAISASGGNQPQHF.

The table lists this clone with a few counts. The V call is TRBV6-5, the J call TRBJ2-6; D may be TRBD1 (5 bases). The CDR3 spans 15 residues. V was cut by 4 bases and J by 2 bases, with 9 bases left in between. CDR1 is MNHEY and CDR2 is SVGAGI in the germline V gene. The CDR3 protein is CASSSAGTGANVLTF. CDR3 sequence (DNA): TGTGCCAGCAGTTCTGCAGGGACTGGGGCCAACGTCCTGACTTTC.

The chain has TRBV7-9 and TRBJ2-2; 8 bases align to TRBD1. Germline CDR1 and CDR2: SEHNR and FQNEAQ (reference sequence). The V gene end was trimmed by 5 bases and the J gene end by 5 bases; junction bases not matched to a gene: 10. The CDR3 is 16 amino acids. CDR3 coding DNA: TGTGCCAGCAGCAACGGACAGGGCTTTTTTACCGGGGAGCTGTTTTTT. Translating gives CASSNGQGFFTGELFF. Combining the CDR3 with reference TRBV7-9 and TRBJ2-2 gives the whole variable domain DTGVSQNPRHKITKRGQNVTFRCDPISEHNRLYWYRQTLGQGPEFLTYFQNEAQLEKSRLLSDRFSAERPKGSFSTLEIQRTEQGDSAMYLCASSNGQGFFTGELFFGEGSRLTVL.

In its sample, this clone was seen a few times. The chain recombines TRBV6-5 with TRBJ2-3; a weak D match, TRBD1 (5 bases). V was pared by 6 bases and J by 0 bases, with 13 bases between. This CDR3 comprises 15 residues. CDR1 is MNHEY and CDR2 is SVGAGI in the germline V gene. The CDR3 sequence: CASSQRQGSTDTQYF. CDR3 DNA sequence: TGTGCCAGCAGCCAAAGGCAGGGAAGCACAGATACGCAGTATTTT.

This chain connects TRBV9 to TRBJ2-1, with D maybe TRBD2 (5 bases). V shed 2 bases and J shed 12 bases, with 12 bases lying between them. The CDR3 runs to 12 residues. The germline V gene encodes CDR1 SGDLS and CDR2 YYNGEE. DNA of the CDR3: TGTGCCAGCAGCGTTCCACTAGGACTGCAGTTCTTC. Amino acid sequence: CASSVPLGLQFF.

This chain joins TRBV7-2 and TRBJ1-2, with D unclear. The CDR3 length is 18 residues. Germline V gene lookup returns CDR1 SGHTA and CDR2 FQGNSA. V was pared by 1 base and J by 1 base, with 19 bases between. Here the CDR3 DNA reads TGTGCCAGCAGCTTAGGGGCCCTGACGCGGGGAATTAACTATGGCTACACCTTC. It specifies CASSLGALTRGINYGYTF.